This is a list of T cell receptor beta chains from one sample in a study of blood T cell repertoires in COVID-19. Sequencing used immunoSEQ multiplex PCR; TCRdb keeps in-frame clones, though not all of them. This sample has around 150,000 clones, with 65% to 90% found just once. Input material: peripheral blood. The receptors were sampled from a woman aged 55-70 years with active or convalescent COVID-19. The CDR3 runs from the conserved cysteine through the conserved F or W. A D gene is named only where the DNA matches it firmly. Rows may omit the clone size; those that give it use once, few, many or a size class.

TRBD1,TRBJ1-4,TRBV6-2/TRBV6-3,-,CASSPHDRAWEKLFF,TGTGCCAGCAGCCCTCACGACAGGGCTTGGGAAAAACTGTTTTTT
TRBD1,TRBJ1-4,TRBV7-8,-,CASSLAQGVQEKLFF,TGTGCCAGCAGCTTAGCTCAGGGGGTTCAGGAAAAACTGTTTTTT
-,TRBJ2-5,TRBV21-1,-,CASSKAGGPESIATQYF,TGTGCCAGCAGCAAAGCGGGGGGGCCTGAGTCCATTGCGACCCAGTACTTC
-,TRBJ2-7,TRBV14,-,CASSQEIRRLAEQYF,TGTGCCAGCAGCCAAGAAATCCGGAGGCTGGCCGAGCAGTACTTC
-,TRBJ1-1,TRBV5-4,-,CASSRTASNTEAFF,TGTGCCAGCAGTCGGACAGCTTCGAACACTGAAGCTTTCTTT
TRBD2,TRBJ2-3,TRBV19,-,CATRPLAGEIDTQYF,TGTGCCACCAGACCGCTAGCGGGAGAAATCGATACGCAGTATTTT
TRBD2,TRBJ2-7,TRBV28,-,CASSPASGQYF,TGTGCCAGCAGCCCGGCTAGCGGGCAGTACTTC
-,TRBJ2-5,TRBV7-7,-,CASSSTANGPQETQYF,TGTGCCAGCAGCTCGACAGCGAACGGCCCCCAAGAGACCCAGTACTTC
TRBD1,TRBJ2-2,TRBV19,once,CASRGQGRNTGELFF,TGTGCCAGTAGAGGACAGGGAAGGAACACCGGGGAGCTGTTTTTT
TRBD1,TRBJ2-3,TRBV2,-,CASSEDRGLTDTQYF,TGTGCCAGCAGTGAGGACAGGGGGCTGACAGATACGCAGTATTTT
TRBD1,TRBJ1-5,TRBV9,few,CASSAGTASNQPQHF,TGTGCCAGCAGCGCCGGGACAGCTAGCAATCAGCCCCAGCATTTT
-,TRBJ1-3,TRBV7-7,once,CASSLRTVSGNTIYF,TGTGCTAGCAGCTTACGAACGGTATCTGGAAACACCATATATTTT
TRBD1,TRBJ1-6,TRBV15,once,CATSYGAGQGNSPLHF,TGTGCCACCAGCTATGGGGCAGGACAGGGAAATTCACCCCTCCACTTT
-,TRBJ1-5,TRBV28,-,CASSLGQANQPQHF,TGTGCCAGCAGTTTAGGGCAGGCTAATCAGCCCCAGCATTTT
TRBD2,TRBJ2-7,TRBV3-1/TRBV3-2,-,CASSVLAGLYEQYF,TGTGCCAGCAGCGTACTAGCGGGACTTTACGAGCAGTACTTC
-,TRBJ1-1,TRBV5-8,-,CASSFLTEAFF,TGTGCCAGCAGCTTCTTGACAGAAGCTTTCTTT
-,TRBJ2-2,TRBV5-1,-,CASSLGTDGTGELFF,TGCGCCAGCAGCTTGGGGACAGATGGCACCGGGGAGCTGTTTTTT
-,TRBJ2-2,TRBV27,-,CASRGQGGTGELFF,TGTGCCAGCAGAGGGCAGGGTGGCACCGGGGAGCTGTTTTTT
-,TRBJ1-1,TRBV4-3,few,CASSQDTMGLNTEAFF,TGCGCCAGCAGCCAAGATACTATGGGGCTGAACACTGAAGCTTTCTTT
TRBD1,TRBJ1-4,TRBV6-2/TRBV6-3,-,CASSYLGQGVSDEKLFF,TGTGCCAGCAGTTACTTGGGACAGGGAGTGTCGGATGAAAAACTGTTTTTT
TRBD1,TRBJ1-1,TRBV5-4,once,CASSATAIGGSTEAFF,TGTGCCAGCAGCGCGACTGCTATAGGGGGCTCTACTGAAGCTTTCTTT
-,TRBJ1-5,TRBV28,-,CASSFSFGLGSLDQPQHF,TGTGCCAGCAGTTTTTCATTTGGTTTGGGCAGTTTGGATCAGCCCCAGCATTTT
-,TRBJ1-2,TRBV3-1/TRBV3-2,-,CASSQDPAGNGGGYTF,TGTGCCAGCAGCCAAGATCCGGCAGGGAATGGTGGAGGCTACACCTTC
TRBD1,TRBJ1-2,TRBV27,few,CASSFRDRGGYTF,TGTGCCAGCAGTTTCCGGGACAGGGGCGGCTACACCTTC
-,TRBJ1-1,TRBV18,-,CASSTVNTEAFF,TGTGCCAGCTCAACAGTGAACACTGAAGCTTTCTTT
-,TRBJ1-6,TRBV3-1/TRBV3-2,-,CASRQQIYNSPLHF,TGTGCCAGTCGACAGCAGATCTATAATTCACCCCTCCACTTT
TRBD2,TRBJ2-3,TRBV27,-,CASSLVGRGGDTQYF,TGTGCCAGCAGTTTAGTTGGGCGGGGAGGGGATACGCAGTATTTT
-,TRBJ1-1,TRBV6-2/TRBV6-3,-,CASSSRGGDTEAFF,TGTGCCAGCAGTTCAAGGGGTGGCGACACTGAAGCTTTCTTT
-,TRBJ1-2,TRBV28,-,CASSPPGGFYGYTF,TGTGCCAGCAGTCCCCCGGGTGGCTTCTATGGCTACACCTTC
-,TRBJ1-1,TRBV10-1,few,CASRVTLNTEAFF,TGCGCCAGCAGAGTGACACTGAACACTGAAGCTTTCTTT
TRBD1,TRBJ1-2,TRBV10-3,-,CAISEATQGALGGYTF,TGTGCCATCAGTGAGGCCACACAGGGGGCCCTTGGGGGCTACACCTTC
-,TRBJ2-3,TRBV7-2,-,CASSTRDSSDTQYF,TGTGCCAGCAGCACACGTGACAGTTCAGATACGCAGTATTTT
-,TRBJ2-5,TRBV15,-,CATSGRNYQETQYF,TGTGCCACCAGCGGCAGGAACTACCAAGAGACCCAGTACTTC
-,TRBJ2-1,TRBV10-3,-,CAISDNLRQFNEQFF,TGTGCCATCAGTGATAACCTAAGACAGTTCAATGAGCAGTTCTTC
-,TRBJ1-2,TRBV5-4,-,CASSLEGDGLGSGYTF,TGTGCCAGCAGCTTGGAGGGGGACGGCTTGGGTTCTGGCTACACCTTC
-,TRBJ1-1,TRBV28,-,CAIHLRRGPNTEAFF,TGTGCCATCCATCTGCGGAGAGGGCCGAACACTGAAGCTTTCTTT
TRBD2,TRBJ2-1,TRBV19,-,CASSIGRSSGGPKGSSSEQFF,TGTGCCAGTAGTATAGGGCGATCTAGCGGGGGTCCTAAGGGCAGTTCGAGTGAGCAGTTCTTC
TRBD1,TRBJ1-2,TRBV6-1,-,CASSEGGTGEYGYTF,TGTGCCAGCAGTGAAGGTGGGACAGGGGAATATGGCTACACCTTC
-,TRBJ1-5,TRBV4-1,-,CASSHEDNQPQHF,TGCGCCAGCAGCCATGAGGACAACCAGCCCCAGCATTTT
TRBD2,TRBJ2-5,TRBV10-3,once,CAISESRTSGLIPKETQYF,TGTGCCATCAGTGAGTCGAGGACTAGCGGCTTAATTCCCAAAGAGACCCAGTACTTC
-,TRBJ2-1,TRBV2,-,CASGGGGTNEQFF,TGTGCCAGCGGGGGGGGCGGCACCAATGAGCAGTTCTTC
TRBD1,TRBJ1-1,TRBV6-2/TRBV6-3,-,CASSATGGGAEAFF,TGTGCCAGCAGCGCCACAGGGGGCGGCGCTGAAGCTTTCTTT
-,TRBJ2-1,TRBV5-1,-,CASSLIIGGSYNEQFF,TGCGCCAGCAGCTTGATTATCGGCGGCTCCTACAATGAGCAGTTCTTC
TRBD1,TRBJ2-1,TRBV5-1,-,CASSLVGTGIGNEQFF,TGCGCCAGCAGCTTGGTTGGGACAGGGATAGGTAATGAGCAGTTCTTC
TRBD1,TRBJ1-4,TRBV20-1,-,CSASRQGAGEKLFF,TGCAGTGCTAGTCGCCAGGGGGCGGGTGAAAAACTGTTTTTT
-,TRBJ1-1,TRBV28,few,CASSLDGDPNTEAFF,TGTGCCAGCAGTCTTGACGGGGATCCGAACACTGAAGCTTTCTTT
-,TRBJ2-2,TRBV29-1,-,CSVEPPGSTGELFF,TGCAGCGTTGAACCGCCGGGAAGCACCGGGGAGCTGTTTTTT
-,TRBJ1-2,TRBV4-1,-,CASSPASNYGYTF,TGCGCCAGCAGCCCAGCGAGTAACTATGGCTACACCTTC
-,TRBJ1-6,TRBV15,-,CATSRVAVSYNSPLHF,TGTGCCACCAGCAGAGTTGCAGTATCCTATAATTCACCCCTCCACTTT
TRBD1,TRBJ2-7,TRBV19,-,CASSIEAGGSYEQYF,TGTGCCAGTAGTATAGAGGCAGGGGGTTCCTACGAGCAGTACTTC
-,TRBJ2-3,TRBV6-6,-,CASSSTGEDTQYF,TGTGCCAGCAGTAGCACGGGAGAAGATACGCAGTATTTT
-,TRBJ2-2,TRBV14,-,CASSHVASNTGELFF,TGTGCCAGCAGCCATGTGGCCTCGAACACCGGGGAGCTGTTTTTT
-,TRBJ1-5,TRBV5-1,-,CASSLAVQGTGPQHF,TGCGCCAGCAGCTTGGCCGTCCAGGGAACGGGGCCCCAGCATTTT
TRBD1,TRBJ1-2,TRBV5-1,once,CASRRGQEMLVYGYTF,TGCGCCAGCAGACGGGGACAGGAGATGCTAGTCTATGGCTACACCTTC
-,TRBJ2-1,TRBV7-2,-,CASSLSPFGYNEQFF,TGTGCCAGCAGCTTGTCCCCTTTCGGTTACAATGAGCAGTTCTTC